A single TCR beta chain is shown here with its context. This specimen belongs to a study of control samples from healthy donors and cancer patients. Clones were read by immunoSEQ multiplex PCR, and TCRdb kept only the in-frame ones, dropping some. This table has approximately 180,000 clones, approximately 94% appearing once. V lost 4 bases and J lost 3, with 11 bases in between. Germline assignment: CDR1 SGHRS and CDR2 YFSETQ. This CDR3 is 14 amino acids long. The TCR sequence derives from a woman aged 18-29 years in good health. The rearrangement joins TRBV5-1 to TRBJ2-1; D not certain. Sequenced sample: blood. CDR3 loop: CASSVDVGYNEQFF. The CDR3 DNA sequence: TGCGCCAGCAGCGTGGACGTAGGCTACAATGAGCAGTTCTTC.